Below, 3 T cell receptor beta chains from the same sample are listed, as sequenced in a study of T cells in Graves' hyperthyroidism and ophthalmopathy. It was RNA transcripts that yielded the amplified TCR beta CDR3 regions. The HTBI primer set was used in a first-round RT-PCR of the TCR CDR3. MiXCR was run by TCRdb on the multiplex PCR reads, yielding one entry per CDR3 protein. This sample has roughly 500,000 distinct CDR3 sequences, with 46% found just once. The specimen was peripheral blood or thyroid tissue (not recorded which). These receptors all come from an adult woman with Graves' disease, either hyperthyroidism or ophthalmopathy (not recorded which).

Ten or more counts support this clonotype. J is TRBJ1-1 and V is TRBV29-1; TRBD1 is a possible D gene (5 bases). Germline values: CDR1 SQVTM, CDR2 ANQGSEA. The CDR3 runs 13 residues. The V and J ends lost 6 bases and 4 bases respectively, with 15 bases between them. The CDR3 sequence: CSVTGTGTTEAFF. The CDR3 coding sequence is TGCAGCGTCACCGGGACCGGGACCACTGAAGCTTTCTTT.

About this clonotype: An end of the junction does not agree with germline; a read error may underlie this. This sequence joins TRBV5-1 and TRBJ2-5; no clear D gene. This CDR3 has 13 amino acids. Germline V CDR1 and CDR2: SGHRS, YFSETQ. CDR3 sequence (DNA): TGTGCCAGCAGCTTACATACCCAGGAGACCCAGTACTTC. Amino acid sequence: CASSLHTQETQYF.

The chain couples TRBV15 to TRBJ1-2, with D possibly TRBD1 on 5 matching bases. Germline V CDR1 and CDR2: LNHNV, YYDKDF (reference sequence). V was pared by 3 bases and J by 6 bases, with 14 bases between. The CDR3 is 14 amino acids. The CDR3 here is CATSSQDPGDGYTF. CDR3 sequence (DNA): TGTGCCACCAGCAGCCAAGACCCGGGGGATGGCTACACCTTC.